Below are 29 T cell receptor beta chains sequenced from a single sample in a study of blood T cells in healthy people across ages. Through a sample-barcoded 5' primer and a J-beta primer mix, a second PCR was run for roughly 7 to 11 cycles. TCRdb processed the 5' RACE reads anew with MiXCR; each CDR3 protein has one entry. The sample includes over a million distinct CDR3 sequences, over 35% of them seen just once. Input material: blood. Every receptor here comes from an older woman in good health.

This sequence joins TRBV7-2 and TRBJ1-6, with no clear D. Trimming pared 1 base from V and 10 bases from J, leaving 8 bases between. The CDR3 is 13 amino acids. Germline V lookup: CDR1 SGHTA, CDR2 FQGNSA. The CDR3 DNA reads as TGTGCCAGCAGCTTAGGAGGCGCCTCACCCCTCCACTTT. As protein: CASSLGGASPLHF.

This chain uses TRBV12-3 or TRBV12-4 with TRBJ2-7; 12 bases align to TRBD1. CDR3 length equals 16 residues. The V gene end was trimmed by 6 bases and the J gene end by 4 bases; junction bases not matched to a gene: 10. The CDR3 nucleotides read TGTGCCAGCAGCCCGGGACAGGGGGCGAGTAGGTACGAGCAGTACTTC. Encoded protein: CASSPGQGASRYEQYF.

This rearrangement joins TRBV28 to TRBJ2-7; 11 bases match TRBD2. The CDR3 contains 15 residues. J lost 4 bases, V lost 3 bases, and 5 bases had no gene match. Looked up from germline, CDR1 is MDHEN and CDR2 is SYDVKM. The CDR3 nucleotides are TGTGCCAGCAGTTTCCCCCTAGCGGGAGGTTACGAGCAGTACTTC. It yields the protein CASSFPLAGGYEQYF.

This clonotype was observed a handful of times. The genes are TRBV27 and TRBJ2-3; D might be TRBD1 (5 bases). This CDR3 is built from 15 residues. Germline V lookup: CDR1 MNHEY, CDR2 SMNVEV (reference sequence). Trimming shortened V by 6 bases and J by 6 bases, and 19 bases separated the two germline ends. CDR3 sequence: CASSLGGAIGDTQYF. DNA of the CDR3: TGTGCCAGCAGCCTGGGTGGGGCGATCGGGGATACGCAGTATTTT.

The gene calls are TRBV20-1 and TRBJ2-1, with 8 positions matching TRBD2. The CDR3 has 16 amino acids. Germline V CDR1 and CDR2: DFQATT, SNEGSKA (reference sequence). With V trimmed by 3 bases and J by 6 bases, 13 bases remained unmatched. DNA of the CDR3: TGCAGTGCTAGTTCAGTCGTCGGGAGGGCCTCCAATGAGCAGTTCTTC. Translated: CSASSVVGRASNEQFF.

The chain links TRBV20-1 to TRBJ1-2; D remains unclear. Per germline, CDR1 DFQATT and CDR2 SNEGSKA (reference sequence). V was cut by 3 bases and J by 12 bases, with 14 bases left in between. There are 11 residues in the CDR3. The CDR3 DNA sequence: TGCAGTGCTAGCGCCGGTCCGACTCACACCTTC. This encodes CSASAGPTHTF.

CDR3 sequence: CASSPDPATEAFF. The CDR3 coding sequence is TGTGCCAGCTCTCCAGACCCGGCAACTGAAGCTTTCTTT. V usage is TRBV18 and J usage is TRBJ1-1; D unresolved. The V and J ends lost 6 bases and 5 bases respectively, with 13 bases between them. Germline-derived CDR1 and CDR2 are KGHSH and LQKENI. The CDR3 length is 13 residues. The whole variable domain, remainder taken from reference TRBV18 and TRBJ1-1, is NAGVMQNPRHLVRRRGQEARLRCSPMKGHSHVYWYRQLPEEGLKFMVYLQKENIIDESGMPKERFSAEFPKEGPSILRIQQVVRGDSAAYFCASSPDPATEAFFGQGTRLTVV.

V usage is TRBV5-1 and J usage is TRBJ2-3, with D uncertain. CDR1 and CDR2 from the germline V gene are SGHRS and YFSETQ. V was cut by 0 bases and J by 6 bases, with 14 bases left in between. CDR3 length: 15 residues. CDR3 amino acids: CASSLGTSIRDTQYF. CDR3 in DNA: TGCGCCAGCAGCTTGGGAACGTCTATCAGGGATACGCAGTATTTT.

This clonotype has a handful of counts. CDR3 DNA: TGTGCCAGCACATGGACTAGCGGGAAAAATGAGCAGTTCTTC. Translation: CASTWTSGKNEQFF. The chain combines TRBV2 with TRBJ2-1, with 12 bases fitting TRBD2. The V gene end was trimmed by 7 bases and the J gene end by 7 bases; junction bases not matched to a gene: 5. Germline CDR1 reads SNHLY; CDR2 reads FYNNEI. This CDR3 region has 14 residues.

This clonotype has only a few counts. The chain is built from TRBV7-9 and TRBJ1-2; D perhaps matches TRBD1 (5 bases). The V gene's germline CDR1 is SEHNR and CDR2 FQNEAQ (reference sequence). V was pared by 2 bases and J by 3 bases, with 7 bases between. There are 13 residues in the CDR3. This CDR3 is CASSLTTDYGYTF. For the CDR3, the DNA is TGTGCCAGCAGCTTAACGACAGACTATGGCTACACCTTC.

DNA for the CDR3: TGCAGTGCGAGTGCCCTCTTTTCCACAGATACGCAGTATTTT. The encoded protein is CSASALFSTDTQYF. This chain uses TRBV20-1 with TRBJ2-3, with D hard to call. The CDR3 consists of 14 residues. The germline V gene encodes CDR1 DFQATT and CDR2 SNEGSKA (reference sequence). V dropped 6 bases and J dropped 2 bases, with 15 bases sitting between them.

This clonotype was seen a handful of times. The gene calls are TRBV9 and TRBJ2-1; 8 nucleotides line up with TRBD2. Per germline, CDR1 SGDLS and CDR2 YYNGEE. The junction had 15 bases not matched to a gene; V was cut back by 2 bases and J by 8 bases. The CDR3 totals 17 residues. The DNA of the CDR3 is TGTGCCAGCAGCGTCAATCGGGGGGGCCTCGCGGTCCATGAGCAGTTCTTC. It encodes CASSVNRGGLAVHEQFF.

This clonotype showed up many times. V usage is TRBV3-1 and J usage is TRBJ2-5, with D tentatively TRBD2 (5 bases). The ends were cut back, 1 base at V and 5 bases at J, with 17 bases in the middle. The CDR3 is 16 residues long. CDR1 is LGHDT and CDR2 is YNNKEL in the germline V gene (reference sequence). In nucleotides, the CDR3 is TGTGCCAGCAGCCAAGGTTTCTCCGGGGAAGGGGAGACCCAGTACTTC. Amino acid sequence: CASSQGFSGEGETQYF.

The chain has TRBV7-9 and TRBJ1-4, with D possibly TRBD1 on 6 matching bases. The V and J ends lost 1 base and 5 bases respectively, with 8 bases between them. CDR3 length: 14 residues. Per the germline V gene, CDR1 is SEHNR and CDR2 is FQNEAQ (reference sequence). The CDR3: CASSLGQENEKLFF. CDR3 in DNA: TGTGCCAGCAGCTTAGGACAGGAGAATGAAAAACTGTTTTTT.

This clonotype was counted a few times. The gene calls are TRBV7-9 and TRBJ2-7, with D possibly TRBD1 on 5 matching bases. This CDR3 has 16 amino acids. Trimming pared 5 bases from V and 4 bases from J, leaving 21 bases between. Looked up from germline, CDR1 is SEHNR and CDR2 is FQNEAQ (reference sequence). Here the CDR3 DNA reads TGTGCCAGCAGCCAATCCTCCGGCAGGGCGAAATACGAGCAGTACTTC. Translating gives CASSQSSGRAKYEQYF.

This chain uses TRBV29-1 with TRBJ1-1, with 8 bases that match TRBD1. This CDR3 spans 13 amino acids. CDR1 and CDR2 (germline): SQVTM, ANQGSEA. V lost 6 bases and J lost 2; bases outside the gene matches: 5. The CDR3 spells CSVSGGINTEAFF. CDR3 nucleotide sequence: TGCAGCGTCTCAGGGGGCATAAACACTGAAGCTTTCTTT.

The chain combines TRBV10-3 with TRBJ1-5, with no clear D. The germline CDR1 and CDR2 sequences are ENHRY and SYGVKD. The CDR3 totals 13 residues. Trimming removed 7 bases from V and 11 bases from J, with 18 bases in between. DNA for the CDR3: TGTGCCATCACCCCCGGTCGGGGATCAGCCCAGCATTTT. Translated, it gives CAITPGRGSAQHF.

The chain joins TRBV29-1 to TRBJ1-1, with a possible D match to TRBD1 (5 bases). Trimming shortened V by 5 bases and J by 1 base, and 8 bases separated the two germline ends. CDR1 is SQVTM and CDR2 is ANQGSEA in the germline V gene. The length of the CDR3 is 12 residues. CDR3 amino acids: CSVKTANTEAFF. CDR3 DNA sequence: TGCAGCGTTAAGACAGCGAACACTGAAGCTTTCTTT.

The gene calls are TRBV28 and TRBJ1-6; D is possibly TRBD1 (6 bases). The CDR3 is 14 residues long. The germline gives CDR1 MDHEN, CDR2 SYDVKM. V lost 2 bases, J lost 8 bases, and 10 bases lay in between. In nucleotides, the CDR3 is TGTGCCAGCAGTTTAAACAGGGATGATTCACCCCTCCACTTT. Its protein is CASSLNRDDSPLHF.

The V call is TRBV2, the J call TRBJ2-6; D is uncertain. The CDR3 runs 19 residues. The V gene's germline CDR1 is SNHLY and CDR2 FYNNEI. V lost 3 bases and J 0 bases, leaving 18 bases between the germline ends. The CDR3, as DNA: TGTGCCAGCAGTGATGCGAGTCCGGGCATGCCCTCTGGGGCCAACGTCCTGACTTTC. This codes for CASSDASPGMPSGANVLTF.

CDR3 amino acids: CASSSLLGTFPYEQYF. The CDR3 nucleotides are TGTGCCAGCAGCTCCCTCCTTGGGACATTTCCCTACGAGCAGTACTTC. The chain uses TRBV13 and TRBJ2-7, with D tentatively TRBD1 (6 bases). The ends were cut back, 4 bases at V and 2 bases at J, with 18 bases in the middle. CDR3 length: 16 residues. Looked up from germline, CDR1 is PRHDT and CDR2 is FYEKMQ (reference sequence).

This clonotype is a singleton in its sample. This chain joins TRBV27 and TRBJ2-5; 14 nucleotides agree with TRBD2. The germline V gene encodes CDR1 MNHEY and CDR2 SMNVEV (reference sequence). The CDR3 sequence is 16 residues long. Unmatched junction bases numbered 12, after V lost 4 bases and J lost 11 bases. The CDR3 DNA follows: TGTGCCAGCAGTTCGGGCCTGACTAGCGGGAGGGATGAGCAGTACTTC. This encodes CASSSGLTSGRDEQYF.

This clonotype showed up just a few times. V and J are TRBV12-3 or TRBV12-4 and TRBJ2-1; no firm D call. This CDR3 has 10 amino acids. V lost 1 base, J lost 13 bases, and 5 bases lay in between. The CDR3 sequence: CASSLDGQFF. The CDR3 nucleotides read TGTGCCAGCAGTTTAGATGGTCAGTTCTTC.

This sequence joins TRBV3-1 and TRBJ2-7, with 7 bases lining up with TRBD1. CDR3 length: 13 residues. J was trimmed by 1 base and V by 6 bases; bases with no gene match: 3. The germline V gene has CDR1 LGHDT and CDR2 YNNKEL (reference sequence). The CDR3 spells CASRGTESYEQYF. The CDR3 DNA follows: TGTGCCAGCAGGGGGACAGAATCCTACGAGCAGTACTTC.

The V call is TRBV12-5, the J call TRBJ2-7, with 11 positions matching TRBD1. Germline values: CDR1 LGHNT, CDR2 FRNRAP. The CDR3 sequence is 14 residues long. V gave up 9 bases and J gave up 7 bases; unmatched junction bases: 11. The CDR3 sequence is CASLPGQGVGEQYF. CDR3 coding DNA: TGTGCTAGCCTCCCGGGACAGGGGGTTGGGGAGCAGTACTTC.

This clonotype was observed a single time. The CDR3 protein is CASSILLAGGSYEQYF. DNA of the CDR3: TGTGCCAGCAGTATACTCCTAGCGGGGGGCAGCTACGAGCAGTACTTC. The chain has TRBV27 and TRBJ2-5; 11 positions agree with TRBD2. Near its end, the DNA agrees better with TRBJ2-7, so the J call may be wrong. Germline CDR1 and CDR2: MNHEY and SMNVEV (reference sequence). This CDR3 region has 16 residues.

This clonotype has just one count. This sequence joins TRBV9 and TRBJ2-1, with 9 bases that match TRBD1. V trimming: 4 bases; J trimming: 8 bases; junction bases outside the gene matches: 10. There are 15 residues in the CDR3. Germline V CDR1 and CDR2: SGDLS, YYNGEE. The CDR3 coding sequence is TGTGCCAGCAGCTCCCTGGACAGGGGCGACGATGAGCAGTTCTTC. Residues: CASSSLDRGDDEQFF.

In its sample, this clonotype was seen a few times. In nucleotides, the CDR3 is TGTGCCAGCAGTCCCCCAGGACAGGTCGGAGGCTACACCTTC. Translating it yields CASSPPGQVGGYTF. This chain links TRBV25-1 with TRBJ1-2, with 7 bases that match TRBD1. The junction had 11 bases not matched to a gene; V was cut back by 5 bases and J by 8 bases. The germline gives CDR1 MGHDK, CDR2 SYGVNS. CDR3 length: 14 amino acids.

This clonotype was observed a few times. One end of the junction varies from germline; a read error may be responsible. DNA for the CDR3: TGTGCCACCAGTGATACTAGCGGATCTAGCACGGATACGCAGTATTTT. It is translated as CATSDTSGSSTDTQYF. The chain recombines TRBV24-1 with TRBJ2-3, with 8 nucleotides matching TRBD2. The CDR3 consists of 16 residues. Germline-derived CDR1 and CDR2 are KGHDR and SFDVKD.